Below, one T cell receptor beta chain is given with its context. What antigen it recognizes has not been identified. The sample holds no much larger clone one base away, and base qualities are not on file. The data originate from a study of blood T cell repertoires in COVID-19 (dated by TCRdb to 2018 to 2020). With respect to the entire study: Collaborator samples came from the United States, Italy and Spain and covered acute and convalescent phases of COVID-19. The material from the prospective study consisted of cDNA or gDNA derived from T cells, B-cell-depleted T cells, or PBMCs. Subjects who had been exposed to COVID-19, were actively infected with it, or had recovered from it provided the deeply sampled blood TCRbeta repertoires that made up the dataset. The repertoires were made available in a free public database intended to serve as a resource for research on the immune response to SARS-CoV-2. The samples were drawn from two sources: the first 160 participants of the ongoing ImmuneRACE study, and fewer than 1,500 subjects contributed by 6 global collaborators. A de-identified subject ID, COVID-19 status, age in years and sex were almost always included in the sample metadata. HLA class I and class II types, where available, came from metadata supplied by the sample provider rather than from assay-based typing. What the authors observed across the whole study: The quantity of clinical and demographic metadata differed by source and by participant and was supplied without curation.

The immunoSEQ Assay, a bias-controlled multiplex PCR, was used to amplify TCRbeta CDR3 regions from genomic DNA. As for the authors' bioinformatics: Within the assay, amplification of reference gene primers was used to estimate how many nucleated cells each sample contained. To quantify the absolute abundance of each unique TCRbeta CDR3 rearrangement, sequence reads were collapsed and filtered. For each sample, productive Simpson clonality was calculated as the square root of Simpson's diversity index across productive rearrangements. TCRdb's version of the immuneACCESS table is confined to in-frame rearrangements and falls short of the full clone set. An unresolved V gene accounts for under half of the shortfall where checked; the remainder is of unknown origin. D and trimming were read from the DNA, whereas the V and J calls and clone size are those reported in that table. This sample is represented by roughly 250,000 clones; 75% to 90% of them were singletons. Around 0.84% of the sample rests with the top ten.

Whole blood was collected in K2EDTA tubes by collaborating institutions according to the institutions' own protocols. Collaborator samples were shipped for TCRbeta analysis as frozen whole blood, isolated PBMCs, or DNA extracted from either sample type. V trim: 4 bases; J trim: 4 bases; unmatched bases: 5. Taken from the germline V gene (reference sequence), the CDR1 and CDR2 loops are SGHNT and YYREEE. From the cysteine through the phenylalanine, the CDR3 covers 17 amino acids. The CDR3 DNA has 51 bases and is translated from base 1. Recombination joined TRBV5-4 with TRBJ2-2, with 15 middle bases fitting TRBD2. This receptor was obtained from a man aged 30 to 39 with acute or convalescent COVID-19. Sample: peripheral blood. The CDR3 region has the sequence CASSTGLAGGGTGELFF. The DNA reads TGTGCCAGCAGCACGGGACTAGCGGGAGGCGGCACCGGGGAGCTGTTTTTT. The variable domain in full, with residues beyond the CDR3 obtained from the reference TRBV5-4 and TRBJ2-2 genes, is ETGVTQSPTHLIKTRGQQVTLRCSSQSGHNTVSWYQQALGQGPQFIFQYYREEENGRGNFPPRFSGLQFPNYSSELNVNALELDDSALYLCASSTGLAGGGTGELFFGEGSRLTVL.